The 32 T cell receptor beta chains given below trace back to one sample, sequenced in a study of CD8+ T cells in alopecia areata. The authors sorted pooled cutaneous lymph node cells using CD4, CD8alpha, NKG2D, NKG2ACE and other markers. In each case, RNA was isolated and then reverse transcribed into cDNA as the sequencing template. Sequenced by immunoSEQ multiplex PCR; TCRdb stores in-frame clones only, minus some. This sample includes over 250,000 clones with no singletons; its ten biggest clones take up 0.9% to 1.5%. Sequencing was carried out using CD4+ T cells sorted from a lymph node. The receptors originated from a C3H/HeJ mouse with alopecia areata. This strain's MHC haplotype is H2-k.

Regarding this clone: Mouse gene names and germline throughout. Read data end 4 residues before the CDR3 end; the end is taken from the germline J gene. The chain combines TRBV5 with TRBJ2-4; tentative D call: TRBD1 (6 bases). Germline CDR1 is LGHNA and CDR2 is YNLKQL (reference sequence). The CDR3 has 13 residues. V dropped 4 bases and J dropped 2 bases, with 7 bases sitting between them. CDR3 in amino acids: CASSRDIQNTLYF. CDR3 bases read: TGTGCCAGCAGCCGGGACATTCAAAAC.

This clone turned up a few times. Gene names are mouse gene names. With the read ending 4 residues before the CDR3 end, the germline J gene is used to fill in that end. The chain couples TRBV5 to TRBJ2-7, with 11 bases that match TRBD2. Germline lookup yields CDR1 LGHNA and CDR2 YNLKQL (reference sequence). There are 17 residues in the CDR3. The junction had 4 bases not matched to a gene; V was cut back by 0 bases and J by 0 bases. Incomplete CDR3 DNA: TGTGCCAGCAGCCAAGATAAACTGGGGGGGCACTCCTAT. This sequence encodes CASSQDKLGGHSY. The entire CDR3 protein reads CASSQDKLGGHSYEQYF.

In its sample, this clone was seen a few times. Gene names are mouse gene names. Coverage ceases 4 residues before the CDR3 finishes, and the germline J gene fills in the end. This sequence joins TRBV13-3 and TRBJ2-3; TRBD1 agrees at 9 bases. The CDR3 sequence is 16 residues long. V lost 0 bases to trimming and J lost 1 base; unmatched junction nucleotides: 3. Germline V CDR1 and CDR2: NNHDY, SYVADS. CDR3 sequence: CASSDEQGAGAETLYF. The covered CDR3 bases are TGTGCCAGCAGTGATGAACAGGGGGCTGGTGCAGAA.

To note about this clone: Any gene name here is a mouse gene name. Read data end 4 residues before the CDR3 end; the end is taken from the germline J gene. The V call is TRBV17, the J call TRBJ2-5; tentatively, D is TRBD1 (6 bases). CDR1 is MNHDT, CDR2 YYDKIL, per germline. This CDR3 spans 14 amino acids. This CDR3 reads CASSPYREVDTQYF. The CDR3 bases that were read are TGTGCTAGCAGTCCCTACAGGGAGGTAGAC.

This clone was recorded a few times. Mouse gene names apply. The read is 4 residues too short to cover the CDR3 end, so that end is filled in from the germline J gene. The chain couples TRBV5 to TRBJ2-7; 8 bases match TRBD2. The CDR3 loop spans 14 amino acids. Germline loops: CDR1 LGHNA, CDR2 YNLKQL (reference sequence). After removal of 3 bases from V and 3 bases from J, the junction contained 4 bases not matched to a gene. Here the CDR3 reads CASSQMGGNYEQYF. The covered CDR3 bases are TGTGCCAGCAGCCAGATGGGGGGGAACTAT.

Comment on this clone: Mouse gene names and germline throughout. The read comes to an end 4 residues before the CDR3 does, leaving the germline J gene to fill in the end. V and J are TRBV1 and TRBJ1-1, with D maybe TRBD1 (6 bases). This CDR3 has 15 amino acids. Germline V gene data show CDR1 as NSQYPW and CDR2 as LRSPGD (reference sequence). CDR3 protein: CTCSADWGGAGEVFF. Partial CDR3 DNA: TGCACCTGCAGTGCAGATTGGGGGGGCGCGGGA.

This clone was detected many times. Mouse names are used for the genes. The CDR3 end lies 4 residues beyond the end of the read and is filled in from the germline J gene. The gene calls are TRBV14 and TRBJ2-5; 7 nucleotides match TRBD1. The CDR3 consists of 14 residues. V was clipped by 4 bases and J by 1 base; unmatched bases: 3. Germline V gene lookup returns CDR1 SGHDT and CDR2 FRDEAV. The CDR3 loop reads CASSTGAYQDTQYF. The sequenced CDR3 bases are TGTGCCAGCAGTACAGGGGCTTACCAAGAC.

The table lists this clone with a few counts. Gene names are mouse gene names. Read coverage stops 4 residues before the CDR3 terminus; the germline J gene supplies the remainder. The rearrangement joins TRBV5 to TRBJ2-5, with a possible D match to TRBD2 (6 bases). This CDR3 is built from 14 residues. Germline V gene sequence: CDR1 LGHNA, CDR2 YNLKQL (reference sequence). The sequenced CDR3 bases are TGTGCCAGCAGCCAATCCGGGGGGAAAGAC. Translating gives CASSQSGGKD. The full CDR3 protein reads CASSQSGGKDTQYF.

This clone has more than one count but fewer than ten. Germline and genes: mouse. Sequencing ends 4 residues short of the CDR3 end; the germline J gene provides the rest. The chain joins TRBV13-1 to TRBJ1-2; 7 bases align to TRBD1. The CDR3 covers 15 residues. V was clipped by 1 base and J by 1 base; unmatched bases: 4. Germline V lookup: CDR1 NSHNY, CDR2 SYGAGN. The CDR3 sequence is CASSDLGTENSDYTF. The CDR3 DNA, read in part, is TGTGCCAGCAGTGATTTAGGGACAGAAAACTCC.

On this clone: Genes and germline come from the mouse. The read falls 4 residues short of the CDR3 end, and the missing part is taken from the germline J gene. The chain links TRBV31 to TRBJ2-5; D gene uncertain. The germline V and J ends were trimmed by 0 bases and 0 bases, with 13 bases remaining between them. CDR1 GKSSPN and CDR2 SITVG come from the germline V gene. The CDR3 is 16 amino acids. CDR3 protein: CAWSLAAQINQDTQYF. Partial CDR3 DNA: TGTGCCTGGAGTCTAGCCGCACAGATTAACCAAGAC.

This clone occurred many times. Mouse gene names apply. The CDR3 extends 4 residues past the end of the read, so its final part is completed from the germline J gene. V usage is TRBV13-1 and J usage is TRBJ1-2, with 8 bases aligning to TRBD1. Germline CDR1 reads NSHNY; CDR2 reads SYGAGN. The CDR3 covers 13 residues. CDR3 amino acids: CASSDRGDPDYTF. CDR3 DNA (partial): TGTGCCAGCAGCGACAGGGGTGACCCC.

Points on this clone: The gene symbols are mouse symbols. The CDR3 goes on 4 residues after the read ends, and that part is filled in from the germline J gene. The same CDR3 arises from other DNA sequences in this sample as well. The V gene is TRBV1, the J gene TRBJ2-1, with TRBD2 matching 8 bases. J lost 0 bases, V lost 3 bases, and 4 bases had no gene match. Per germline, CDR1 NSQYPW and CDR2 LRSPGD (reference sequence). CDR3 size: 16 residues. The CDR3 here is CTCSAETGGNYAEQFF. Partial CDR3 DNA: TGCACCTGCAGTGCTGAAACTGGGGGTAACTATGCT.

Of note for this clone: The gene names here belong to mouse. With the read ending 4 residues before the CDR3 end, the germline J gene is used to fill in that end. V and J are TRBV12-1 and TRBJ2-4; D is possibly TRBD2 (6 bases). The CDR3 loop spans 16 amino acids. V lost 0 bases, J lost 0 bases, and 12 bases lay in between. Germline CDR1 and CDR2: SGHSN and HYEKVE. Incomplete CDR3 DNA: TGTGCCAGCTCTCTCGCTGGGGCTGCTAGTCAAAAC. It is translated as CASSLAGAASQN. The CDR3 in full is CASSLAGAASQNTLYF.

Details on this clone: Germline and genes here are mouse. The CDR3 extends 4 residues past the end of the read, so its final part is completed from the germline J gene. The V call is TRBV13-1, the J call TRBJ2-3; 11 bases map to TRBD2. V lost 1 base to trimming and J lost 2 bases; unmatched junction nucleotides: 3. The CDR3 has 16 residues. CDR1 is NSHNY, CDR2 SYGAGN, per germline. The CDR3 sequence is CASSDHWGGVAETLYF. CDR3 DNA, as far as it was read: TGTGCCAGCAGTGATCACTGGGGGGGCGTTGCAGAA.

On this clone itself: Germline and genes: mouse. The read ends 4 residues before the CDR3 terminus; that terminus is restored from the germline J gene. V is TRBV5 and J is TRBJ2-4; 10 positions match TRBD2. CDR1 LGHNA and CDR2 YNLKQL come from the germline V gene (reference sequence). Trimming cost V 0 bases and J 1 base; bases outside gene matches: 4. This CDR3 comprises 17 residues. The sequenced CDR3 bases are TGTGCCAGCAGCCAAGACTGGGGGGGCGCGGGTCAAAAC. Encoded protein: CASSQDWGGAGQN. In full, the CDR3 is CASSQDWGGAGQNTLYF.

On this clone itself: The gene names here belong to mouse. The CDR3 goes on 3 residues after the read ends, and that part is filled in from the germline J gene. Additional DNA sequences in this sample encode the identical CDR3. This chain uses TRBV19 with TRBJ1-6; D is unclear. TRBJ1-6 is designated an ORF whose function remains uncertain. V shed 3 bases and J shed 5 bases, with 3 bases lying between them. The CDR3 contains 12 residues. Looked up from germline, CDR1 is FNHDT and CDR2 is SITEND (reference sequence). Partial CDR3 DNA: TGTGCCAGCAGTACTAATAATTCGCCC. Translating it yields CASSTNNSP. The entire CDR3 is CASSTNNSPLYF.

A remark on this clone: Genes here carry mouse names. The read stops 4 residues short of the end of the CDR3; the missing end is completed from the germline J gene. The rearrangement links TRBV19 to TRBJ2-2, with unresolved D. V lost 5 bases, J lost 3 bases, and 5 bases lay in between. Per germline, CDR1 FNHDT and CDR2 SITEND (reference sequence). The CDR3 covers 12 residues. The part of the CDR3 DNA that was read is TGTGCCAGCAGGAGGGACACCGGG. It encodes CASRRDTG. The complete CDR3 reads CASRRDTGQLYF.

This clone has a count of ten or more. Here the gene names and germline are mouse. The read is 4 residues too short to cover the CDR3 end, so that end is filled in from the germline J gene. V and J are TRBV13-3 and TRBJ2-3, with D tentatively TRBD2 (6 bases). Germline lookup yields CDR1 NNHDY and CDR2 SYVADS. The CDR3 has 13 residues. V was cut by 7 bases and J by 4 bases, with 13 bases left in between. This chain's CDR3 is CASSGGKSETLYF. The sequenced part of the CDR3 DNA is TGTGCCAGCTCCGGGGGGAAATCAGAA.

Regarding this clone: The germline and genes are mouse ones. The CDR3 end falls 4 residues outside the read, so it is completed with the germline J gene. This CDR3 is also generated by other DNA sequences in the sample. V is TRBV13-1 and J is TRBJ2-5, with a tentative D call TRBD2 (7 bases). The V end lost 0 bases, the J end lost 2 bases, and 13 bases lay between the germline ends. The CDR3 has 16 residues. Germline V lookup: CDR1 NSHNY, CDR2 SYGAGN. The sequenced part of the CDR3 DNA is TGTGCCAGCAGTGATGCGGGGGGCGCAGGCCAAGAC. Encoded protein: CASSDAGGAGQD. The whole CDR3 sequence is CASSDAGGAGQDTQYF.

Only a few counts were recorded for this clone. Genes and germline are mouse. The read halts 4 residues ahead of the CDR3 end, with the missing end drawn from the germline J gene. This chain uses TRBV1 with TRBJ2-4; 7 nucleotides match TRBD1. Germline trimming cut 4 bases from V and 3 bases from J; bases unmatched to any gene: 4. The germline V gene encodes CDR1 NSQYPW and CDR2 LRSPGD (reference sequence). The CDR3 runs 14 residues. The sequenced CDR3 bases are TGCACCTGCAGTGGGGGACAGAAACAAAAC. This encodes CTCSGGQKQN. In full, the CDR3 reads CTCSGGQKQNTLYF.

As regards this clone: Gene names are the mouse ones. The sequence runs out 4 residues before the end of the CDR3; the remainder is reconstructed from the germline J gene. Different DNA sequences within this sample yield the same CDR3. The V and J genes are TRBV13-2 and TRBJ2-1; D may be TRBD2 (6 bases). V was shortened by 0 bases and J by 5 bases, with 9 bases between the two germline ends. Germline V CDR1 and CDR2: NNHNN, SYGAGS (reference sequence). The CDR3 extends over 14 amino acids. CDR3 loop: CASGDALGDAEQFF. The part of the CDR3 DNA that was read is TGTGCCAGCGGTGATGCACTGGGAGATGCT.

On this clone itself: Gene names follow the mouse nomenclature. The CDR3 goes on 3 residues after the read ends, and that part is filled in from the germline J gene. V usage is TRBV31 and J usage is TRBJ1-6; D might be TRBD1 (5 bases). Being an ORF, TRBJ1-6 has a function that is uncertain. Trimming cost V 0 bases and J 0 bases, with 9 bases left between them. Germline-derived CDR1 and CDR2 are GKSSPN and SITVG. This CDR3 comprises 16 residues. CDR3 loop: CAWSLARVSYNSPLYF. The part of the CDR3 DNA that was read is TGTGCCTGGAGTCTAGCCAGGGTTTCCTATAATTCGCCC.

This clone showed up just a few times. Genes here carry mouse names. The read gets to within 4 residues of the CDR3 end, and the germline J gene fills in the rest. Other DNA sequences from this sample encode an identical CDR3 as well. The chain couples TRBV1 to TRBJ1-1; 7 bases match TRBD1. There are 13 residues in the CDR3. Germline values: CDR1 NSQYPW, CDR2 LRSPGD (reference sequence). This chain's CDR3 is CTCSAGDSTEVFF. The part of the CDR3 DNA that was read is TGCACCTGCAGTGCCGGGGACAGTACA.

This clone turned up a few times. Any gene name here is a mouse gene name. Coverage ceases 4 residues before the CDR3 finishes, and the germline J gene fills in the end. This chain links TRBV5 with TRBJ2-7; 8 positions agree with TRBD2. The CDR3 covers 15 residues. The germline CDR1 and CDR2 sequences are LGHNA and YNLKQL (reference sequence). The CDR3: CASSQGGGAVDEQYF. The covered CDR3 bases are TGTGCCAGCAGCCAAGGGGGGGGCGCGGTGGAT.

This clone was seen more than once but under ten times. Gene names and germline match the mouse. Other DNA sequences in the same sample also yield this CDR3. CDR3: CASSSGVYAEQFF. The covered CDR3 bases are TGTGCTAGCAGCTCAGGGGTCTATGCT. The chain combines TRBV17 with TRBJ2-1; possible D gene TRBD1, 6 bases. The read halts 4 residues ahead of the CDR3 end, with the missing end drawn from the germline J gene. Trimming cost V 6 bases and J 3 bases, with 9 bases left between them. Germline V gene lookup returns CDR1 MNHDT and CDR2 YYDKIL. CDR3 length: 13 amino acids.

Remarks on this clone: Genes here carry mouse names. Read data end 4 residues before the CDR3 end; the end is taken from the germline J gene. The V gene is TRBV31, the J gene TRBJ1-2, with unresolved D. The CDR3 spans 14 residues. The V gene lost 1 base and the J gene lost 0 bases, with 9 bases spanning the gap. The germline V gene has CDR1 GKSSPN and CDR2 SITVG. The CDR3: CAWSPTNANSDYTF. CDR3 DNA, as far as it was read: TGTGCCTGGAGTCCCACAAACGCAAACTCC.

This clone turned up a few times. Germline and genes: mouse. The CDR3 protein is CASGDDRYAEQFF. The covered CDR3 bases are TGTGCCAGCGGTGATGACAGATATGCT. V and J are TRBV13-2 and TRBJ2-1; D remains unclear. The read is 4 residues too short to cover the CDR3 end, so that end is filled in from the germline J gene. This CDR3 is 13 amino acids long. V dropped 0 bases and J dropped 4 bases, with 5 bases sitting between them. CDR1 and CDR2 (germline): NNHNN, SYGAGS (reference sequence).

A remark on this clone: Genes and germline come from the mouse. Sequencing ends 4 residues short of the CDR3 end; the germline J gene provides the rest. J is TRBJ2-7 and V is TRBV5; a weak D match, TRBD1 (5 bases). This CDR3 has 14 residues. Germline V gene data show CDR1 as LGHNA and CDR2 as YNLKQL (reference sequence). With 4 bases removed from V and 2 bases from J, the gap between germline ends came to 12 bases. Partial CDR3 DNA: TGTGCCAGCAGCCCCCGACAGACCACCTAT. Its protein is CASSPRQTTY. The CDR3, in full, reads CASSPRQTTYEQYF.

The table lists this clone with a few counts. Genes here carry mouse names. The CDR3 end lies 4 residues beyond the end of the read and is filled in from the germline J gene. The rearrangement links TRBV19 to TRBJ2-2, with 7 bases matching TRBD1. Germline V gene sequence: CDR1 FNHDT, CDR2 SITEND (reference sequence). With 4 bases clipped from V and 1 base from J, the junction kept 4 bases outside the gene matches. This CDR3 has 15 amino acids. CDR3 sequence reads: CASSSGTVNTGQLYF. Partial CDR3 DNA: TGTGCCAGCAGTTCCGGGACAGTAAACACCGGG.

The table lists this clone with a few counts. Gene names are the mouse ones. The read finishes 4 residues shy of the CDR3 end, and the germline J gene is used to complete it. The chain recombines TRBV13-1 with TRBJ2-7; 9 bases line up with TRBD2. Germline V gives CDR1 NSHNY, CDR2 SYGAGN. The V gene end was trimmed by 5 bases and the J gene end by 0 bases; junction bases not matched to a gene: 6. The CDR3 loop spans 15 amino acids. The covered CDR3 bases are TGTGCCAGCAGAAGACTGGGGGCAAGCTCCTAT. Protein sequence: CASRRLGASSY. The whole CDR3 reads CASRRLGASSYEQYF.

This clone was seen more than once but under ten times. Gene labels here are mouse ones. The DNA ends 3 residues before the CDR3 does, and the rest of the CDR3 is filled in from the germline J gene. The rearrangement uses TRBV1 and TRBJ1-6; 8 nucleotides line up with TRBD1. TRBJ1-6 is sorted into the ORF group, with uncertain function. In germline, CDR1 is NSQYPW, CDR2 LRSPGD (reference sequence). The CDR3 length is 15 residues. The V and J ends lost 1 base and 5 bases, in that order; junction bases with no gene match: 1. CDR3 sequence reads: CTCSAGRGHNSPLYF. CDR3 bases read: TGCACCTGCAGTGCAGGCAGGGGGCATAATTCGCCC.

This clone has just a few counts. Mouse names are used for the genes. Read sequence stops 4 residues before the CDR3 end, and the germline J gene provides the missing end. This chain uses TRBV5 with TRBJ2-4; a weak D match, TRBD1 (6 bases). Trimming stripped 1 base from V and 0 bases from J, with 8 bases between. The CDR3 is made up of 15 amino acids. Germline-derived CDR1 and CDR2 are LGHNA and YNLKQL (reference sequence). The CDR3 spells CASSQGTASQNTLYF. CDR3 DNA (partial): TGTGCCAGCAGCCAAGGGACAGCTAGTCAAAAC.